This is a list of T cell receptor beta chains from one sample in a study of blood T cell repertoires in COVID-19. Generated by immunoSEQ multiplex PCR, the TCRdb table keeps only in-frame clones and is missing some. The table shows some 350,000 clones, with roughly 84% occurring only once. The material sequenced was PBMCs or T cells enriched from blood (not recorded which). Source of these receptors: a woman aged 25 to 39 who had recovered from COVID-19. Both conserved end residues are part of each CDR3. Each record gives: clone size, D gene, V gene, J gene, CDR3 protein, CDR3 DNA. The D gene is left open where the match is weak. Rows may omit the clone size; those that give it use once, few, many or a size class.

-	TRBD1	TRBV10-3	TRBJ2-2	CATNGGTGFGELFF	TGTGCCACCAATGGGGGGACAGGGTTCGGGGAGCTGTTTTTT
-	-	TRBV18	TRBJ1-2	CASSPDQEARPYGYTF	TGTGCCAGCTCACCAGATCAGGAGGCACGACCTTATGGCTACACCTTC
-	-	TRBV2	TRBJ2-3	CASSEQGYPDTQYF	TGTGCCAGCAGTGAACAGGGGTACCCAGATACGCAGTATTTT
-	TRBD1	TRBV18	TRBJ1-1	CASSPPSDRASEAFF	TGTGCCAGCTCACCACCCTCGGACAGGGCGTCTGAAGCTTTCTTT
-	TRBD1	TRBV5-1	TRBJ1-1	CASSFDRGGDEAFF	TGCGCCAGCAGCTTCGACAGGGGAGGTGATGAAGCTTTCTTT
-	TRBD2	TRBV18	TRBJ2-7	CASSPGTSGSNEQYF	TGTGCCAGCTCACCAGGAACTAGCGGGAGCAACGAGCAGTACTTC
-	TRBD2	TRBV10-3	TRBJ2-1	CAITAGVGAHNEQFF	TGTGCCATCACCGCGGGGGTTGGAGCCCACAATGAGCAGTTCTTC
-	-	TRBV6-5	TRBJ1-2	CASRPGGGGYGYTF	TGTGCCAGCAGACCCGGCGGGGGCGGCTATGGCTACACCTTC
-	-	TRBV5-1	TRBJ2-7	CASSLRGAQFYEQYF	TGCGCCAGCAGCTTGCGGGGGGCTCAGTTCTACGAGCAGTACTTC
-	TRBD1	TRBV2	TRBJ2-7	CASSGDREGSEQYF	TGTGCCAGCAGTGGGGACAGGGAGGGGTCCGAGCAGTACTTC
-	TRBD1	TRBV2	TRBJ2-7	CASKGQGSYEQYF	TGTGCCAGCAAGGGACAGGGGTCCTACGAGCAGTACTTC
once	-	TRBV11-2	TRBJ2-6	CASSLTFQGSGANVLTF	TGTGCCAGCAGCTTAACTTTTCAGGGCTCTGGGGCCAACGTCCTGACTTTC
-	TRBD1	TRBV28	TRBJ1-2	CASSAGQGWDYGYTF	TGTGCCAGCAGTGCGGGACAGGGGTGGGACTATGGCTACACCTTC
-	TRBD1	TRBV28	TRBJ2-7	CASTLGGGLDEQYF	TGTGCCAGCACCCTAGGGGGCGGCTTAGACGAGCAGTACTTC